The 32 T cell receptor beta chains listed next were all sequenced from one sample in a study of cytomegalovirus exposure and HLA in healthy donors. The PCR had 60 Vbeta and 13 Jbeta primers. This table comes from immunoSEQ multiplex PCR, and its TCRdb copy is limited to in-frame clones, with some not included. The table includes under 150,000 clones, 70% to 85% detected once. Specimen: PBMCs. The receptor set was obtained from a male donor in good health and CMV-seronegative.

Details on this clone: Within the sample, other DNA sequences also encode this same CDR3. The gene calls are TRBV10-2 and TRBJ1-1; maybe TRBD1 (5 bases). Germline CDR1 reads WSHSY; CDR2 reads SAAADI. The CDR3 is made up of 13 amino acids. Trimming left V 4 bases short and J 1 base short, with 7 bases between. The CDR3 sequence is CASSGQPNTEAFF. The CDR3 DNA is TGCGCCAGCAGTGGACAGCCGAACACTGAAGCTTTCTTT.

In DNA form, the CDR3 reads TGCGCCAGCAGCTTGTCCGGACAGAGCCAAGAGACCCAGTACTTC. This translates into CASSLSGQSQETQYF. The J gene is TRBJ2-5, the V gene TRBV5-1; the D gene is possibly TRBD1 (6 bases). CDR3 size: 15 residues. V lost 1 base and J lost 1, with 11 bases in between. Germline lookup yields CDR1 SGHRS and CDR2 YFSETQ.

The J gene is TRBJ2-5, the V gene TRBV7-9; D remains ambiguous. The V and J ends lost 0 bases and 4 bases respectively, with 6 bases between them. The V gene's germline CDR1 is SEHNR and CDR2 FQNEAQ (reference sequence). This CDR3 region has 13 residues. DNA of the CDR3: TGTGCCAGCAGCTTAGCTCTCGGAGAGACCCAGTACTTC. As protein: CASSLALGETQYF. The full variable domain, with the rest looked up from reference TRBV7-9 and TRBJ2-5, is DTGVSQNPRHKITKRGQNVTFRCDPISEHNRLYWYRQTLGQGPEFLTYFQNEAQLEKSRLLSDRFSAERPKGSFSTLEIQRTEQGDSAMYLCASSLALGETQYFGPGTRLLVL.

The V gene is TRBV6-5, the J gene TRBJ2-7; the D gene is possibly TRBD2 (7 bases). CDR3 size: 15 residues. Germline V lookup: CDR1 MNHEY, CDR2 SVGAGI. Between the trimmed V and J ends, which lost 0 bases and 2 bases, there was a span of 11 bases. CDR3 bases: TGTGCCAGCAGTTACTCGGGGGGGGCGACCTACGAGCAGTACTTC. Protein product: CASSYSGGATYEQYF.

The rearrangement links TRBV2 to TRBJ2-7; TRBD1 matches at 8 bases. Germline-derived CDR1 and CDR2 are SNHLY and FYNNEI. J lost 2 bases, V lost 5 bases, and 5 bases had no gene match. This CDR3 is built from 14 residues. The CDR3 here is CASSSGQGTYEQYF. The CDR3 coding sequence is TGTGCCAGCAGTTCCGGACAGGGTACCTACGAGCAGTACTTC. Combining the CDR3 with reference TRBV2 and TRBJ2-7 gives the whole variable domain EPEVTQTPSHQVTQMGQEVILRCVPISNHLYFYWYRQILGQKVEFLVSFYNNEISEKSEIFDDQFSVERPDGSNFTLKIRSTKLEDSAMYFCASSSGQGTYEQYFGPGTRLTVT.

This clone was seen more than once but under ten times. The chain has TRBV18 and TRBJ1-1, with D perhaps TRBD1 (5 bases). This CDR3 is 13 amino acids long. V dropped 3 bases and J dropped 4 bases, with 9 bases sitting between them. The germline gives CDR1 KGHSH, CDR2 LQKENI. The CDR3 DNA is TGTGCCAGCTCACCCGGGAGGGGCACTGAAGCTTTCTTT. This sequence encodes CASSPGRGTEAFF.

Only one count was recorded for this clone. V and J are TRBV28 and TRBJ2-7; D perhaps matches TRBD1 (6 bases). Germline V gene data show CDR1 as MDHEN and CDR2 as SYDVKM. The V end was cut by 3 bases, the J end by 2 bases, with 14 bases between. The CDR3 is 15 amino acids. In DNA, the CDR3 is TGTGCCAGCAGTTTCCCCCCGACAGGTACCTACGAGCAGTACTTC. Translation: CASSFPPTGTYEQYF.

The genes are TRBV27 and TRBJ2-7; tentatively, D is TRBD1 (6 bases). CDR1 MNHEY and CDR2 SMNVEV come from the germline V gene (reference sequence). The CDR3 covers 15 residues. The V and J ends lost 3 bases and 5 bases respectively, with 17 bases between them. CDR3 coding DNA: TGTGCCAGCAGTTTTTGGGGACATTGGTTTCACGAGCAGTACTTC. This encodes CASSFWGHWFHEQYF.

This clone was recorded only once. The V and J genes are TRBV28 and TRBJ2-7; 10 positions match TRBD1. The CDR3 is 14 residues long. In germline, CDR1 is MDHEN, CDR2 SYDVKM. The V gene end was trimmed by 5 bases and the J gene end by 12 bases; junction bases not matched to a gene: 13. CDR3 amino acids: CASSLASGTGVWYF. CDR3 coding DNA: TGTGCCAGCAGTCTTGCATCGGGGACAGGGGTGTGGTACTTC.

The gene calls are TRBV6-5 and TRBJ2-5; the match to TRBD2 covers 7 bases. The V and J ends lost 0 bases and 5 bases, in that order; junction bases with no gene match: 3. CDR3 length equals 14 residues. The V gene's germline CDR1 is MNHEY and CDR2 SVGAGI. The CDR3, as DNA: TGTGCCAGCAGTTACTCCGGGGGGAGGGAGACCCAGTACTTC. Protein sequence: CASSYSGGRETQYF.

This chain joins TRBV27 and TRBJ2-1, with TRBD2 as a possible D gene (7 bases). CDR1 MNHEY and CDR2 SMNVEV come from the germline V gene (reference sequence). This CDR3 is built from 14 residues. The V gene lost 2 bases and the J gene lost 8 bases, with 13 bases spanning the gap. CDR3 loop: CASSLEGGGDEQFF. DNA for the CDR3: TGTGCCAGCAGTTTAGAGGGGGGGGGCGATGAGCAGTTCTTC.

The count of this clone is one. The chain joins TRBV15 to TRBJ1-2; D remains ambiguous. The CDR3 length is 12 residues. The ends were cut back, 3 bases at V and 5 bases at J, with 7 bases in the middle. The germline V gene has CDR1 LNHNV and CDR2 YYDKDF (reference sequence). CDR3 in DNA: TGTGCCACCAGCAGCGGGGTTTATGGCTACACCTTC. Its protein is CATSSGVYGYTF.

There are a few counts of this clone. V usage is TRBV6-5 and J usage is TRBJ1-5; D uncertain. CDR3 length equals 14 residues. The V gene lost 4 bases and the J gene lost 6 bases, with 13 bases spanning the gap. CDR1 and CDR2 from the germline V gene are MNHEY and SVGAGI. This CDR3 reads CASSFTRLGQPQHF. The CDR3 DNA reads as TGTGCCAGCAGTTTTACTAGGTTGGGTCAGCCCCAGCATTTT.

CDR3 in DNA: TGTGCCAGCCGCCTTAGCGTCGTCTACAATGAGCAGTTCTTC. Encoded protein: CASRLSVVYNEQFF. The chain employs TRBV27 and TRBJ2-1; D is possibly TRBD2 (5 bases). V was cut by 8 bases and J by 3 bases, with 14 bases left in between. The CDR3 loop spans 14 amino acids. Germline V gene sequence: CDR1 MNHEY, CDR2 SMNVEV (reference sequence).

This clone was recorded a few times. At one of its ends the junction is not consistent with the germline gene, which may arise from a read error. V gene TRBV6-1 combines with J gene TRBJ1-1; 7 positions agree with TRBD1. Germline V gene lookup returns CDR1 MNHNS and CDR2 SASEGT. This CDR3 is 16 amino acids long. The CDR3 bases are TGTGCCAGCAGTAAAGCGACAGGGCTCGTGGGCACTGAAGCTTTCTTT. Its translation: CASSKATGLVGTEAFF.

The gene calls are TRBV7-8 and TRBJ2-6, with TRBD1 identical over 8 bases. The CDR3 extends over 17 amino acids. V was pared by 5 bases and J by 4 bases, with 10 bases of the junction left unmatched. Germline CDR1 and CDR2: SGHVS and FQNEAQ. CDR3 amino acids: CASSPGGQGSGANVLTF. The CDR3 region has the DNA TGTGCCAGCAGCCCGGGTGGACAGGGATCCGGGGCCAACGTCCTGACTTTC.

The genes are TRBV28 and TRBJ2-3, with D possibly matching TRBD1 (6 bases). This CDR3 is 16 amino acids long. The germline V gene encodes CDR1 MDHEN and CDR2 SYDVKM. Deletions cut 1 base from V and 4 bases from J, with 15 bases between. The CDR3 loop is CASSLSALPGADTQYF. CDR3 nucleotide sequence: TGTGCCAGCAGTTTATCGGCCTTGCCAGGGGCAGATACGCAGTATTTT.

The chain joins TRBV7-6 to TRBJ2-2, with 13 bases aligning to TRBD2. CDR3 length equals 16 residues. Germline V gene sequence: CDR1 SGHVS, CDR2 FNYEAQ. The J segment lost 4 bases and the V segment lost 6 bases, leaving 5 bases of the junction unmatched. This CDR3 reads CASRLAGGGVTGELFF. CDR3 DNA sequence: TGTGCCAGCAGACTAGCGGGAGGGGGGGTCACCGGGGAGCTGTTTTTT.

The J gene is TRBJ2-2, the V gene TRBV28; D call uncertain. Looked up from germline, CDR1 is MDHEN and CDR2 is SYDVKM. The V and J ends lost 1 base and 0 bases respectively, with 6 bases between them. CDR3 length: 15 amino acids. CDR3 amino acids: CASSLLSSNTGELFF. CDR3 sequence (DNA): TGTGCCAGCAGTTTATTATCCTCGAACACCGGGGAGCTGTTTTTT.

The chain uses TRBV14 and TRBJ1-5; no clear D gene. Looked up from germline, CDR1 is SGHDN and CDR2 is FVKESK. V dropped 6 bases and J dropped 2 bases, with 5 bases sitting between them. This CDR3 has 12 amino acids. This chain's CDR3 is CASSLGNQPQHF. CDR3 bases: TGTGCCAGCAGTCTCGGCAATCAGCCCCAGCATTTT.

The chain couples TRBV11-3 to TRBJ2-3, with D unclear. The CDR3 length is 13 residues. Per germline, CDR1 SGHNT and CDR2 YENEEA. The V end lost 8 bases, the J end lost 5 bases, and 14 bases lay between the germline ends. The CDR3 here is CASQPPGRDTQYF. As DNA, the CDR3 is TGTGCCAGCCAACCTCCGGGTAGAGATACGCAGTATTTT.

This clone was seen more than once but under ten times. The chain has TRBV18 and TRBJ1-2; TRBD1 aligns across 11 bases. Germline CDR1 is KGHSH and CDR2 is LQKENI. The V gene end was trimmed by 5 bases and the J gene end by 3 bases; junction bases not matched to a gene: 8. This CDR3 has 16 amino acids. CDR3 in amino acids: CASSNRDRGSYYGYTF. DNA for the CDR3: TGTGCCAGCTCAAACCGGGACAGGGGGTCCTACTATGGCTACACCTTC.

J is TRBJ2-2 and V is TRBV6-5; D may be TRBD2 (6 bases). The V and J ends lost 2 bases and 5 bases respectively, with 9 bases between them. This CDR3 region has 14 residues. Germline CDR1 is MNHEY and CDR2 is SVGAGI. The CDR3 region has the DNA TGTGCCAGCAGTTACGGAGGGGAAACCGGGGAGCTGTTTTTT. It specifies CASSYGGETGELFF.

This clone was picked up a small number of times. The chain links TRBV6-5 to TRBJ2-7; D may be TRBD1 (5 bases). Trimming removed 0 bases from V and 2 bases from J, with 8 bases in between. Germline assignment: CDR1 MNHEY and CDR2 SVGAGI. There are 14 residues in the CDR3. CDR3 in DNA: TGTGCCAGCAGTTACTCGACGGACACCTACGAGCAGTACTTC. This gives the protein CASSYSTDTYEQYF.

The chain combines TRBV7-9 with TRBJ1-1, with 8 bases aligning to TRBD1. V was pared by 3 bases and J by 4 bases, with 4 bases of the junction left unmatched. CDR1 and CDR2 from the germline V gene are SEHNR and FQNEAQ (reference sequence). This CDR3 contains 14 residues. Here the CDR3 reads CASSFGQGGTEAFF. CDR3 sequence (DNA): TGTGCCAGCAGCTTCGGACAGGGCGGCACTGAAGCTTTCTTT.

Worth noting for this clone: An end of the junction does not agree with germline; a read error may underlie this. Distinct nucleotide sequences in the sample also encode this CDR3. The chain joins TRBV2 to TRBJ2-5, with 8 bases matching TRBD2. Germline V gives CDR1 SNHLY, CDR2 FYNNEI. This CDR3 spans 16 amino acids. The CDR3: CASSEGISGGQETQYF. For the CDR3, the DNA is TGTGCCAGTAGTGAAGGGATCAGCGGGGGACAAGAGACCCAGTACTTC.

The rearrangement uses TRBV5-1 and TRBJ2-7; D may be TRBD1 (5 bases). With 5 bases removed from V and 1 base from J, the gap between germline ends came to 10 bases. The CDR3 spans 13 residues. Germline lookup yields CDR1 SGHRS and CDR2 YFSETQ. The CDR3: CASSFDRSYEQYF. The CDR3, as DNA: TGCGCCAGCAGTTTCGACAGATCCTACGAGCAGTACTTC.

The chain couples TRBV6-4 to TRBJ2-2; TRBD1 matches 7 bases. Per germline, CDR1 MRHNA and CDR2 SNTAGT. V gave up 5 bases and J gave up 4 bases; unmatched junction bases: 10. This CDR3 contains 16 residues. For the CDR3, the DNA is TGTGCCAGCAGTCCCGGGACAGACCTTTCCACCGGGGAGCTGTTTTTT. It is translated as CASSPGTDLSTGELFF.

J is TRBJ1-1 and V is TRBV5-6; 9 bases fit TRBD1. Unmatched junction bases numbered 8, after V lost 4 bases and J lost 7 bases. CDR3 size: 14 residues. Looked up from germline, CDR1 is SGHDT and CDR2 is YYEEEE. The CDR3 nucleotides are TGTGCCAGCAGCGTACGGACAGGGGATATTGAAGCTTTCTTT. This translates into CASSVRTGDIEAFF.

This clone was detected only once. The chain links TRBV5-1 to TRBJ2-7; possible D gene TRBD1, 7 bases. V lost 4 bases and J lost 3, with 17 bases in between. The CDR3 totals 15 residues. Germline V gene lookup returns CDR1 SGHRS and CDR2 YFSETQ. CDR3 DNA: TGCGCCAGCAGCCTGACAGGGTATAGCGGCTACGAGCAGTACTTC. It codes for CASSLTGYSGYEQYF.

The chain carries TRBV29-1 and TRBJ1-2; 10 bases are a match to TRBD1. The CDR3 totals 12 residues. Trimming took 4 bases from V and 8 from J; bases not matched to a gene: 4. Germline V lookup: CDR1 SQVTM, CDR2 ANQGSEA. The CDR3 region is CSVGQGARGYTF. The CDR3 nucleotides are TGCAGCGTTGGACAGGGGGCGCGAGGCTACACCTTC.

The V gene is TRBV6-5, the J gene TRBJ2-7; 7 positions agree with TRBD2. Germline V gene data show CDR1 as MNHEY and CDR2 as SVGAGI. The CDR3 has 15 residues. J was trimmed by 2 bases and V by 4 bases; bases with no gene match: 8. The CDR3 is CASSWEGARAYEQYF. The CDR3 coding sequence is TGTGCCAGCAGTTGGGAGGGAGCAAGGGCCTACGAGCAGTACTTC.